What follows are 29 T cell receptor beta chains derived from one specimen sequenced in a study of blood T cell repertoires in COVID-19. Produced via immunoSEQ multiplex PCR; TCRdb's table is partial and in-frame only. The sample includes about 76,000 clones, roughly 80% of them seen just once. Sequences were obtained from peripheral blood. These receptors all come from a man older than 75 with acute or convalescent COVID-19.

The chain is built from TRBV3-1 (or the pseudogene TRBV3-2) and TRBJ1-1; D unclear. The CDR3 runs to 14 residues. The V gene's germline CDR1 is LGHDT and CDR2 YNNKEL (reference sequence). V lost 5 bases and J 5 bases, leaving 15 bases between the germline ends. The CDR3 spells CASSFGVTKTEAFF. The CDR3 nucleotides are TGTGCCAGCAGCTTCGGGGTCACGAAAACTGAAGCTTTCTTT.

This clone was picked up a small number of times. The chain carries TRBV7-6 and TRBJ2-3; 7 bases are a match to TRBD1. V trimming: 4 bases; J trimming: 5 bases; junction bases outside the gene matches: 9. The CDR3 contains 15 residues. Germline V CDR1 and CDR2: SGHVS, FNYEAQ. Here the CDR3 reads CASSYKTGLGDTQYF. In DNA, the CDR3 is TGTGCCAGCAGCTATAAGACAGGGTTAGGAGATACGCAGTATTTT.

The genes are TRBV28 and TRBJ2-1; tentatively, D is TRBD2 (6 bases). The CDR3 runs to 14 residues. The V gene's germline CDR1 is MDHEN and CDR2 SYDVKM. Trimming stripped 4 bases from V and 4 bases from J, with 11 bases between. The chain's CDR3 is CASSSWGEYNEQFF. Written as DNA, the CDR3 is TGTGCCAGCAGTTCGTGGGGGGAATACAATGAGCAGTTCTTC.

This clone was observed a single time. V gene TRBV28 combines with J gene TRBJ1-1; D not resolved. Trimming shortened V by 5 bases and J by 11 bases, and 15 bases separated the two germline ends. The CDR3 has 12 amino acids. CDR1 is MDHEN, CDR2 SYDVKM, per germline. The CDR3 nucleotides read TGTGCCAGCAGTCTCACTCCGATCGGGGCTTTCTTT. This codes for CASSLTPIGAFF.

The CDR3 nucleotides are TGTGCCAGCAGTCGGGACAGTGGCTATGGCTACACCTTC. Its protein product is CASSRDSGYGYTF. The rearrangement joins TRBV2 to TRBJ1-2, with TRBD1 matching 7 bases. Trimming cost V 5 bases and J 4 bases; bases outside gene matches: 4. Germline loops: CDR1 SNHLY, CDR2 FYNNEI. The CDR3 spans 13 residues.

The chain recombines TRBV7-2 with TRBJ1-2, with D possibly matching TRBD1 (6 bases). Germline lookup yields CDR1 SGHTA and CDR2 FQGNSA. This CDR3 has 14 amino acids. The ends were cut back, 1 base at V and 4 bases at J, with 10 bases in the middle. This chain's CDR3 is CASSLDRVGYGYTF. The CDR3 coding sequence is TGTGCCAGCAGCTTAGACAGGGTCGGCTATGGCTACACCTTC.

The V gene is TRBV5-1, the J gene TRBJ2-5; 9 nucleotides match TRBD1. The CDR3 runs to 15 residues. Germline CDR1 is SGHRS and CDR2 is YFSETQ. The V gene end was trimmed by 1 base and the J gene end by 5 bases; junction bases not matched to a gene: 6. As DNA, the CDR3 is TGCGCCAGCAGCTTGACCGGGACAGGGCTGGAGACCCAGTACTTC. Translation: CASSLTGTGLETQYF.

This chain uses TRBV6-5 with TRBJ1-2; D not certain. This CDR3 is 15 amino acids long. Germline CDR1 MNHEY, CDR2 SVGAGI. V was pared by 7 bases and J by 3 bases, with 18 bases between. The CDR3 bases are TGTGCCAGCATGTCCAGACGGAGGTCCTACTATGGCTACACCTTC. This gives the protein CASMSRRRSYYGYTF.

This chain connects TRBV6-2 or TRBV6-3 to TRBJ2-7; tentatively, D is TRBD2 (5 bases). The CDR3 consists of 14 residues. Germline V CDR1 and CDR2: MNHEY, SVGEGT. In DNA, the CDR3 is TGTGCTCGCAGTGCGAGGACTGAAACCTACGAGCAGTACTTC. Protein product: CARSARTETYEQYF.

This chain joins TRBV3-1 (or the pseudogene TRBV3-2) and TRBJ1-2; 10 nucleotides agree with TRBD1. The germline CDR1 and CDR2 sequences are LGHDT and YNNKEL (reference sequence). With 3 bases clipped from V and 7 bases from J, the junction kept 2 bases outside the gene matches. The CDR3 has 13 amino acids. The CDR3 coding sequence is TGTGCCAGCAGCCATAGGGACAGGGGTGGCTACACCTTC. Its protein product is CASSHRDRGGYTF.

V and J are TRBV9 and TRBJ2-1; 8 nucleotides align to TRBD2. Germline CDR1 is SGDLS and CDR2 is YYNGEE. The ends lost 0 bases at V and 4 bases at J; junction bases unmatched: 6. The CDR3 consists of 16 residues. In nucleotides, the CDR3 is TGTGCCAGCAGCGTAGGAGCGGGAGCGGAGTACAATGAGCAGTTCTTC. Amino acids: CASSVGAGAEYNEQFF.

This chain links TRBV11-2 with TRBJ2-3; maybe TRBD2 (5 bases). The CDR3 is made up of 14 amino acids. Trimming removed 5 bases from V and 4 bases from J, with 13 bases in between. CDR1 is SGHAT and CDR2 is FQNNGV in the germline V gene. The CDR3 nucleotides read TGTGCCAGCAGCCACCCCCGGGGAGCAGATACGCAGTATTTT. Its protein is CASSHPRGADTQYF.

The chain employs TRBV28 and TRBJ2-7; TRBD1 matches 10 bases. This CDR3 is built from 17 residues. Germline V gene lookup returns CDR1 MDHEN and CDR2 SYDVKM. The V and J ends lost 3 bases and 4 bases, in that order; junction bases with no gene match: 12. In DNA, the CDR3 is TGTGCCAGCAGTTTTTGGGGTTACGGGACAGGGGCTTACGAGCAGTACTTC. This sequence encodes CASSFWGYGTGAYEQYF.

The chain's CDR3 is CASSPPVGGRRETQYF. In DNA form, the CDR3 reads TGTGCCAGCAGTCCCCCAGTTGGCGGGAGGCGAGAGACCCAGTACTTC. The chain uses TRBV2 and TRBJ2-5, with TRBD2 matching 8 bases. V gave up 5 bases and J gave up 4 bases; unmatched junction bases: 12. CDR3 length: 16 residues. Germline values: CDR1 SNHLY, CDR2 FYNNEI.

This chain connects TRBV7-8 to TRBJ2-1, with 8 bases aligning to TRBD2. CDR1 is SGHVS and CDR2 is FQNEAQ in the germline V gene. This CDR3 region has 16 residues. V lost 4 bases to trimming and J lost 10 bases; unmatched junction nucleotides: 15. CDR3 sequence: CASSSGLAGALLEQFF. DNA for the CDR3: TGTGCCAGCAGCTCAGGACTAGCCGGGGCCCTTTTGGAGCAGTTCTTC.

The V call is TRBV6-5, the J call TRBJ1-4; D unresolved. The CDR3 runs 13 residues. Trimming shortened V by 11 bases and J by 7 bases, and 17 bases separated the two germline ends. CDR1 is MNHEY, CDR2 SVGAGI, per germline. CDR3 loop: CAVRAEEVEKLFF. The CDR3 coding sequence is TGTGCCGTACGGGCAGAGGAGGTTGAAAAACTGTTTTTT.

The sample holds a few counts of this clone. J is TRBJ1-5 and V is TRBV24-1; 9 bases line up with TRBD1. CDR3 length: 15 amino acids. With 5 bases clipped from V and 7 bases from J, the junction kept 8 bases outside the gene matches. CDR1 is KGHDR and CDR2 is SFDVKD in the germline V gene. This CDR3 is CATSGTGARGQPQHF. The DNA of the CDR3 is TGTGCCACCAGTGGGACAGGGGCAAGGGGCCAGCCCCAGCATTTT.

The chain uses TRBV7-2 and TRBJ2-3; perhaps TRBD2 as D (5 bases). V lost 4 bases to trimming and J lost 1 base, with 9 bases between them. Germline lookup yields CDR1 SGHTA and CDR2 FQGNSA. The CDR3 is 14 residues long. In DNA form, the CDR3 reads TGTGCCAGCAGCTGGGCCGGGGGCACAGATACGCAGTATTTT. Translating gives CASSWAGGTDTQYF.

The J gene is TRBJ1-3, the V gene TRBV28; D not certain. There are 17 residues in the CDR3. With 7 bases removed from V and 0 bases from J, the gap between germline ends came to 19 bases. Germline lookup yields CDR1 MDHEN and CDR2 SYDVKM. The CDR3 loop reads CASTLDQVTGSGNTIYF. The DNA of the CDR3 is TGTGCCAGCACCCTAGACCAAGTGACCGGCTCTGGAAACACCATATATTTT.

The chain uses TRBV18 and TRBJ2-5; 7 nucleotides match TRBD2. This CDR3 is built from 15 residues. From germline, CDR1 is KGHSH and CDR2 LQKENI. Trimming took 4 bases from V and 2 from J; bases not matched to a gene: 7. The CDR3 loop is CASSLKLATQETQYF. Written as DNA, the CDR3 is TGTGCCAGCTCACTTAAACTAGCGACTCAAGAGACCCAGTACTTC.

The chain has TRBV10-3 and TRBJ2-1; TRBD2 is a possible D gene (6 bases). The CDR3 covers 16 residues. Germline V gene lookup returns CDR1 ENHRY and CDR2 SYGVKD. Trimming took off 4 bases at V and 4 bases at J, with 17 bases between the two ends. The CDR3 sequence: CAISGGGESQYNEQFF. The CDR3 nucleotides read TGTGCCATCAGTGGTGGCGGGGAGTCACAATACAATGAGCAGTTCTTC.

The chain combines TRBV30 with TRBJ1-1; a possible D gene is TRBD1 (5 bases). The CDR3 is made up of 16 amino acids. Germline lookup yields CDR1 GTSNPN and CDR2 SVGIG (reference sequence). V lost 5 bases and J 0 bases, leaving 19 bases between the germline ends. The CDR3 sequence: CAWVKLGGNMNTEAFF. For the CDR3, the DNA is TGTGCCTGGGTCAAGCTTGGGGGGAATATGAACACTGAAGCTTTCTTT.

This chain connects TRBV5-1 to TRBJ1-3; possibly TRBD1 for D (6 bases). The ends were cut back, 4 bases at V and 0 bases at J, with 11 bases in the middle. The CDR3 covers 15 residues. Germline CDR1 is SGHRS and CDR2 is YFSETQ. The DNA for the CDR3 is TGCGCCAGCAGCCAAGAGACAGGCTCTGGAAACACCATATATTTT. Protein sequence: CASSQETGSGNTIYF. Complete variable domain (other parts from reference TRBV5-1 and TRBJ1-3): KAGVTQTPRYLIKTRGQQVTLSCSPISGHRSVSWYQQTPGQGLQFLFEYFSETQRNKGNFPGRFSGRQFSNSRSEMNVSTLELGDSALYLCASSQETGSGNTIYFGEGSWLTVV.

J is TRBJ1-2 and V is TRBV4-3; 10 bases fit TRBD1. Germline assignment: CDR1 LGHNA and CDR2 YSLEER. This CDR3 spans 14 amino acids. V trimming: 0 bases; J trimming: 8 bases; junction bases outside the gene matches: 3. As DNA, the CDR3 is TGCGCCAGCAGCCAAGATTGGGACAGGGGCGGCTACACCTTC. It encodes CASSQDWDRGGYTF.

This clone has just a few counts. The genes are TRBV18 and TRBJ1-2; a weak D match, TRBD1 (5 bases). With 2 bases removed from V and 4 bases from J, the gap between germline ends came to 8 bases. The CDR3 sequence is 13 residues long. CDR1 is KGHSH, CDR2 LQKENI, per germline. CDR3 region: CASSPRGTYGYTF. The CDR3 bases are TGTGCCAGCTCACCAAGGGGAACCTATGGCTACACCTTC.

V and J are TRBV28 and TRBJ2-7; 8 bases are a match to TRBD1. Trimming cost V 4 bases and J 2 bases; bases outside gene matches: 7. Germline assignment: CDR1 MDHEN and CDR2 SYDVKM. The CDR3 runs 15 residues. This chain's CDR3 is CASSYLGTGPYEQYF. The CDR3 coding sequence is TGTGCCAGCAGTTACCTTGGGACAGGACCCTACGAGCAGTACTTC.

V and J are TRBV18 and TRBJ2-3, with a tentative D call TRBD1 (6 bases). Germline CDR1 and CDR2: KGHSH and LQKENI. This CDR3 contains 14 residues. V shed 4 bases and J shed 2 bases, with 10 bases lying between them. The CDR3 bases are TGTGCCAGCTCACTCAGACAGGCCACAGATACGCAGTATTTT. Translation: CASSLRQATDTQYF.

This clone was recorded once. This chain links TRBV20-1 with TRBJ2-7, with D possibly TRBD1 on 6 matching bases. V was cut by 3 bases and J by 4 bases, with 19 bases left in between. Germline V gene data show CDR1 as DFQATT and CDR2 as SNEGSKA (reference sequence). This CDR3 comprises 15 residues. CDR3 in amino acids: CSASPPEGTGYEQYF. CDR3 DNA sequence: TGCAGTGCTAGTCCTCCCGAGGGCACAGGGTACGAGCAGTACTTC.

This chain connects TRBV29-1 to TRBJ1-3; no reliable D call. The CDR3 covers 14 residues. Germline V lookup: CDR1 SQVTM, CDR2 ANQGSEA. V was trimmed by 4 bases and J by 4 bases, leaving 14 bases between them. CDR3 residues: CSVVSTGFGNTIYF. In nucleotides, the CDR3 is TGCAGCGTTGTATCTACCGGGTTCGGAAACACCATATATTTT.